The 5 T cell receptor beta chains given below trace back to one sample, sequenced in a study of cytomegalovirus exposure and HLA in healthy donors. PCR involved 60 Vbeta and 13 Jbeta primers. Assay used: immunoSEQ multiplex PCR; TCRdb lists only in-frame clones, some missing. The specimen's table records some 48,000 clones. Sequencing input: PBMCs. The receptors originated from a male donor in good health and CMV-seropositive.

CDR3 nucleotides: TGCGCCAGCAGCCAACAACTGGGGAACACCGGGGAGCTGTTTTTT. It codes for CASSQQLGNTGELFF. The rearrangement joins TRBV4-1 to TRBJ1-3, with unresolved D. The J call is uncertain, as TRBJ2-2 better fits the DNA end. The CDR3 sequence is 15 residues long. The germline CDR1 and CDR2 sequences are MGHRA and YSYEKL.

The rearrangement joins TRBV7-9 to TRBJ2-5; 7 positions agree with TRBD1. CDR1 is SEHNR, CDR2 FQNEAQ, per germline (reference sequence). V lost 0 bases, J lost 4 bases, and 5 bases stayed unmatched. The CDR3 totals 15 residues. The CDR3 sequence: CASSLARTGRETQYF. As DNA, the CDR3 is TGTGCCAGCAGCTTAGCTAGGACAGGCCGAGAGACCCAGTACTTC.

This rearrangement joins TRBV6-5 to TRBJ1-2, with 12 bases that match TRBD1. J gave up 7 bases and V 6 bases, and 9 bases lay outside the gene matches. Germline V gene lookup returns CDR1 MNHEY and CDR2 SVGAGI. The CDR3 contains 15 residues. CDR3 coding DNA: TGTGCCAGCAGACAACCGGGACAGGGGGCGTTTGGCTACACCTTC. This encodes CASRQPGQGAFGYTF.

The V and J genes are TRBV4-2 and TRBJ2-7; tentatively, D is TRBD1 (5 bases). Per the germline V gene, CDR1 is LGHNA and CDR2 is YNFKEQ. V lost 1 base, J lost 2 bases, and 12 bases lay in between. This CDR3 is 15 amino acids long. DNA for the CDR3: TGTGCCAGCAGCCAAGCGGAACAGGTACCCTACGAGCAGTACTTC. It is translated as CASSQAEQVPYEQYF.

The chain combines TRBV28 with TRBJ1-2; 8 bases map to TRBD1. CDR1 and CDR2 from the germline V gene are MDHEN and SYDVKM. With V trimmed by 8 bases and J by 7 bases, 12 bases remained unmatched. There are 14 residues in the CDR3. In DNA form, the CDR3 reads TGTGCCAGCCTACTATCCTGGACAGGGCTTGGCTACACCTTC. Translated: CASLLSWTGLGYTF.